Included here is one T cell receptor (beta chain) sequence, with context. Which antigen it targets is not known. No much larger clone exists at a distance of one base, and base qualities are not known. Receptor amplification or capture employed PCR. TCRdb shows the sequencer as NextSeq 500. Bulk TCR libraries were prepared as previously described, using TCR primers listed in Table S5. Purification of total RNA was performed with the Qiagen AllPrep DNA/RNA kit. Before any analysis, reads coming from multiple sequencing runs of the same library were combined into one pool. Processing in the source paper ran as follows. Reads were retained only if the reads had an exact TCR constant sequence, and the retained reads were trimmed to 150 nt and grouped according to their 12-nt molecular barcodes. Reads in each barcode group were sub-clustered using a 15% Levenshtein threshold, and a quality-weighted consensus sequence was built for each RNA molecule. Non-functional sequences were filtered out, along with any lower-count sequence sitting one edit away from another sequence. Barcode sub-clusters with fewer than 20% of the maximum read count were removed, based on fitting two negative binomial distributions. The raw public data were reprocessed by TCRdb itself: fastp quality trimming at Q25, MiXCR clonotype calling, in-frame beta chains only. Every distinct CDR3 protein forms one entry, paired with its most common genes and DNA. TCRdb, not the authors, supplied the V and J calls. The sample table contains more than 550,000 distinct CDR3 sequences; only one count was recorded for roughly 27% of them. The ten top clones hold 0.75% to 0.8% of the sample.

From V the trimming removes 2 bases and from J it removes 3 bases, while the gene matches leave 5 bases of the junction unaccounted for. Spanning cysteine to phenylalanine, the CDR3 consists of 17 amino acids. The retained sequence is limited to the CDR3, 51 bases, with the frame set at the first base. The data were taken from a study of molecular identifiers for immune sequencing clone quantification (dated by TCRdb to 2017 to 2018). Study-wide context: In a replicate experiment, RNA from around 20,000 or 100,000 naive CD8 T cells was split into five aliquots, four of which were sequenced. The study was a methods study using CD8 T cells to benchmark molecular-identifier clustering-based TCR repertoire sequencing (MIDCIRS) and TCR RNA copy counting.

The paper as a whole reports these results and caveats: Clones above 20 RNA copies held over 99% of molecules in CMV-specific effector cells but under 1% in naive cells. When barcode sub-clustering was omitted, TCR diversity was inflated by chimeric consensus sequences, with chimeras reaching as high as 47%. Modeling estimated 2.5 to 3.5 recovered TCR RNA copies per cell, compared with roughly 10 by digital PCR, which implies roughly 29% capture efficiency. Naive libraries contained spiked-in Jurkat TCR RNA (more than 9 copies' worth), which is not part of the donor repertoire. Highly expanded clone sizes could be underestimated because identical TCR molecules may share a barcode. Spiked-in Jurkat TCR RNA equivalent to a single cell was reported to be detectable even among one million naive CD8 T cells.

Libraries of naive CD8 T cells were generated from about 20,000 to 1,000,000 sorted cells, with 10%, 30% or 50% of the purified RNA used. On a BD FACSAria II, naive CD8 T cells were FACS-sorted as CD8+CD4-CCR7+CD45RA+ and collected into RLT Plus buffer. Detection sensitivity was tested by spiking Jurkat RNA equal to roughly nine TCR copies' worth into samples containing roughly 17,000-1,000,000 naive CD8 T cells. CD8 T cells were enriched using RosetteSep CD8+ T Cell Enrichment Cocktail and Ficoll-Paque, and the enriched cells then underwent ACK red cell lysis. What was sequenced was naive CD8+ T cells from blood, with Jurkat cell RNA spiked in. The intended sense of this specimen's cell subset or site label: FACS-sorted CD8+CD4-CCR7+CD45RA+ naive T cells. The origin of this receptor is a human donor in good health. Some libraries in this study had Jurkat cell RNA spiked in. Recombination linked TRBV12-3 or TRBV12-4 to TRBJ2-3; TRBD2 matches 13 bases in the middle. The DNA sequence reads TGTGCCAGCAGTTTAATTTGGACTAGCGGGAGTACAGATACGCAGTATTTT. Its product reads: CASSLIWTSGSTDTQYF.